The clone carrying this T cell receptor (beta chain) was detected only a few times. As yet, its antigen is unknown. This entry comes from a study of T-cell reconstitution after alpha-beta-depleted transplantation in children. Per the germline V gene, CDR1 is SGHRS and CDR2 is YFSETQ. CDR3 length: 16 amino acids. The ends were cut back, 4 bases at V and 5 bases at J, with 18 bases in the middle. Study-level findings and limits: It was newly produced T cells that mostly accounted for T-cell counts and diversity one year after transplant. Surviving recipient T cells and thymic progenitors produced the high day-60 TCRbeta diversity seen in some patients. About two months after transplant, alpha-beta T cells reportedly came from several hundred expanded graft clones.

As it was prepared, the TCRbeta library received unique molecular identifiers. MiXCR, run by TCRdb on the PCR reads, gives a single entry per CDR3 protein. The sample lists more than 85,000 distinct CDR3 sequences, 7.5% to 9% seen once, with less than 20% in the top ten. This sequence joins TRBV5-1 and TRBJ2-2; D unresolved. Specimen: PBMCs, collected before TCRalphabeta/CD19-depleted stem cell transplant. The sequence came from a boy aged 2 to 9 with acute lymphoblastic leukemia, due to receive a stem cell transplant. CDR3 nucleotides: TGCGCCAGCAGCCTCAATGCTGGCCACGGGACCGGGGAGCTGTTTTTT. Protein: CASSLNAGHGTGELFF.